These 7 T cell receptor beta chains originate from one sample sequenced in a study of cytomegalovirus exposure and HLA in healthy donors. Sequenced by immunoSEQ multiplex PCR; TCRdb stores in-frame clones only, minus some. This sample has 240,000 or so clones, with approximately 83% found just once. The sequencing sample was made of PBMCs. These receptors came from a woman between 25 and 40 years old in good health and CMV-seropositive.

This rearrangement joins TRBV5-6 to TRBJ2-7, with D maybe TRBD1 (6 bases). Looked up from germline, CDR1 is SGHDT and CDR2 is YYEEEE. The CDR3 sequence is 16 residues long. V was trimmed by 3 bases and J by 2 bases, leaving 18 bases between them. CDR3 in amino acids: CASSSALDWTAYEQYF. In nucleotides, the CDR3 is TGTGCCAGCAGCTCAGCGCTTGACTGGACAGCCTACGAGCAGTACTTC.

The rearrangement joins TRBV11-2 to TRBJ1-5; weak D call: TRBD1 (5 bases). This CDR3 has 13 amino acids. Per germline, CDR1 SGHAT and CDR2 FQNNGV. V lost 3 bases and J lost 5, with 8 bases in between. CDR3 sequence (DNA): TGTGCCAGCAGCTTCCAGGGTGATCAGCCCCAGCATTTT. This gives the protein CASSFQGDQPQHF.

The chain has TRBV29-1 and TRBJ2-5; no clear D gene. Germline loops: CDR1 SQVTM, CDR2 ANQGSEA. V was clipped by 6 bases and J by 5 bases, with 19 bases between them. The CDR3 loop spans 14 amino acids. Here the CDR3 DNA reads TGCAGCGTCCCCGGTAACCCCGCCCCGGAGACCCAGTACTTC. This codes for CSVPGNPAPETQYF.

The chain employs TRBV7-6 and TRBJ2-5, with D possibly being TRBD1 (6 bases). This CDR3 comprises 16 residues. Trimming pared 3 bases from V and 5 bases from J, leaving 19 bases between. Germline V gene sequence: CDR1 SGHVS, CDR2 FNYEAQ. As DNA, the CDR3 is TGTGCCAGCAGCTTCGATATCACAGGGTCCGGGGAGACCCAGTACTTC. The encoded protein is CASSFDITGSGETQYF.

The V and J genes are TRBV27 and TRBJ2-7; D possibly corresponds to TRBD2 (6 bases). This CDR3 spans 13 amino acids. Germline loops: CDR1 MNHEY, CDR2 SMNVEV (reference sequence). The V end was cut by 6 bases, the J end by 2 bases, with 11 bases between. The CDR3 DNA reads TGTGCCAGCAGCCTGGGGGGTACCTACGAGCAGTACTTC. It codes for CASSLGGTYEQYF.

The J gene is TRBJ1-4, the V gene TRBV13; TRBD1 is a possible D gene (6 bases). V lost 5 bases to trimming and J lost 8 bases, with 15 bases between them. Germline assignment: CDR1 PRHDT and CDR2 FYEKMQ (reference sequence). The CDR3 covers 14 residues. CDR3 amino acids: CASSRRSGTEKLFF. In nucleotides, the CDR3 is TGTGCCAGCAGCCGCCGCTCCGGGACAGAAAAACTGTTTTTT.

This sequence joins TRBV7-8 and TRBJ1-2; the D gene is possibly TRBD1 (6 bases). The germline V gene encodes CDR1 SGHVS and CDR2 FQNEAQ. Between the trimmed V and J ends, which lost 5 bases and 3 bases, there was a span of 19 bases. The CDR3 covers 16 residues. DNA of the CDR3: TGTGCCAGCAGCGCAATCTATCAGGGGAGGGACTATGGCTACACCTTC. Translating gives CASSAIYQGRDYGYTF. The complete variable domain, with remaining parts taken from reference TRBV7-8 and TRBJ1-2, reads GAGVSQSPRYKVAKRGQDVALRCDPISGHVSLFWYQQALGQGPEFLTYFQNEAQLDKSGLPSDRFFAERPEGSVSTLKIQRTQQEDSAVYLCASSAIYQGRDYGYTFGSGTRLTVV.